This TCR beta chain was profiled in a study of CD8 T cells in ankylosing spondylitis. V was trimmed by 7 bases and J by 3 bases, leaving 16 bases between them. CDR3 length equals 15 residues. In this sample, this clonotype turned up a few times. Its target is not known. TCRdb called the 5' RACE reads again in MiXCR, with one record for every CDR3 protein. The sample comprises 450,000 or so distinct CDR3 sequences, more than 25% of which are singletons, and roughly 0.8% rests with the top ten. Study findings and constraints: Reports say disease-linked clones showed up significantly more in matched ankylosing spondylitis synovial fluid. Within ankylosing spondylitis blood, a TCR beta motif made up of several highly homologous variants appeared to be characteristic. The disease-linked clones had a CD8+ phenotype and low blood frequencies.

The receptor comes from a male donor with ankylosing spondylitis. The source material was blood, either unsorted or a sorted T cell fraction (not recorded which). The rearrangement joins TRBV12-3 or TRBV12-4 to TRBJ2-1; possible D gene TRBD2, 5 bases. The chain's CDR3 is CASTRLGAGYNEQFF. CDR3 bases: TGTGCCAGCACCCGGCTGGGTGCGGGCTACAATGAGCAGTTCTTC.